This T cell receptor beta chain was observed in a study of shared clonotypes between healthy human individuals. Assay execution took place at the deep level. The sorted-subset replicate PCRs were given approximately 190 ng DNA, which is tens of thousands of T cell genomes. TCRdb's copy holds only in-frame clones and misses some; the assay was immunoSEQ multiplex PCR. The sample carries around 1.9 million clones, about 93% recorded once. Naive CD8 cells were CD45RO-negative, positively selected for CCR7, excluding terminally differentiated effector memory CD45RA+ cells. The sequenced material came from naive CD8+ T cells from PBMCs. The clonotype was recovered from a young man in good health. Some clones in this sample may be carry-over from other donors' samples.

CDR3 sequence: CASSPTGVGMTGELFF. CDR3 bases: TGTGCCAGCAGCCCGACAGGGGTCGGGATGACCGGGGAGCTGTTTTTT. This chain uses TRBV9 with TRBJ2-2, with TRBD1 matching 8 bases. The ends lost 4 bases at V and 5 bases at J; junction bases unmatched: 10. The CDR3 covers 16 residues. Germline V gene lookup returns CDR1 SGDLS and CDR2 YYNGEE.